Listed here are 2 T cell receptor beta chains from one sample, sequenced in a study of molecular identifiers for immune sequencing clone quantification. TCRdb fed the PCR reads into MiXCR, producing one record per CDR3 protein. The table includes about 640,000 distinct CDR3 sequences, about 20% detected once. The sequencing input was naive CD8+ T cells from blood, with Jurkat cell RNA spiked in. This sample's subset: FACS-sorted CD8+CD4-CCR7+CD45RA+ naive T cells. The receptors stem from a human donor in good health. Some libraries in this study had Jurkat cell RNA spiked in.

This clonotype was seen at least ten times. The J gene is TRBJ1-1, the V gene TRBV20-1, with D possibly matching TRBD1 (5 bases). Germline loops: CDR1 DFQATT, CDR2 SNEGSKA (reference sequence). The CDR3 totals 13 residues. Trimming removed 3 bases at V and 6 bases at J, with 14 bases between. CDR3 protein: CSASGKEGPEAFF. The DNA of the CDR3 is TGCAGTGCTAGCGGCAAAGAGGGGCCTGAAGCTTTCTTT.

At least ten counts were recorded for this clonotype. The chain is built from TRBV9 and TRBJ1-5; no definite D call. This CDR3 is built from 14 residues. With 0 bases removed from V and 3 bases from J, the gap between germline ends came to 7 bases. Germline loops: CDR1 SGDLS, CDR2 YYNGEE. As DNA, the CDR3 is TGTGCCAGCAGCGTAGATGGCGTCAATCAGCCCCAGCATTTT. It is translated as CASSVDGVNQPQHF.